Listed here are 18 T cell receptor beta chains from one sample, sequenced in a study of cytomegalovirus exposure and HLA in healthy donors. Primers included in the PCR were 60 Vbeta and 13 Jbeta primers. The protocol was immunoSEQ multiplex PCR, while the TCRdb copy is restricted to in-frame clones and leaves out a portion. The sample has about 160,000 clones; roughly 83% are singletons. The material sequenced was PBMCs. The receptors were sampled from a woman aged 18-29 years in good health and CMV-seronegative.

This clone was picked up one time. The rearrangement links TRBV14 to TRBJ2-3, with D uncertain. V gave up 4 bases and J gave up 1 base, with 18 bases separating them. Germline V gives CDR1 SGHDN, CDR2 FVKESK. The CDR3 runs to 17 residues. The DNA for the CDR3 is TGTGCCAGCAGCCCCCTGTCGAGCCGTGTTGGCACAGATACGCAGTATTTT. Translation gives CASSPLSSRVGTDTQYF.

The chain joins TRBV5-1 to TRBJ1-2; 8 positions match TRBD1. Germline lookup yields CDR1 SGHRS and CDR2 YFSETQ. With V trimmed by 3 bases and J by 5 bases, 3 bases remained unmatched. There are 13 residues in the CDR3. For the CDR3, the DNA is TGCGCCAGCAGCTATGACAGGGGATATGGCTACACCTTC. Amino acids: CASSYDRGYGYTF.

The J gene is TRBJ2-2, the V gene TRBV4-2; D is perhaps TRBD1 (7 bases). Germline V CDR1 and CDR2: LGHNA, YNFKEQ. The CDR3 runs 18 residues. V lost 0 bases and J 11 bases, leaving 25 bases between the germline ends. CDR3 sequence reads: CASSQDWRDKGAYLELFF. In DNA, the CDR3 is TGTGCCAGCAGCCAAGATTGGAGGGACAAGGGGGCCTACCTAGAGCTGTTTTTT.

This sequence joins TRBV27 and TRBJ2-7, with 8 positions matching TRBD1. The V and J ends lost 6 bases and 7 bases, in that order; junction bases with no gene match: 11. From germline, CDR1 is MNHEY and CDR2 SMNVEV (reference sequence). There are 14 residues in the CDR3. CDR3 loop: CASSPDRAPSEQYF. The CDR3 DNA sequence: TGTGCCAGCAGCCCGGACAGGGCCCCGAGTGAGCAGTACTTC.

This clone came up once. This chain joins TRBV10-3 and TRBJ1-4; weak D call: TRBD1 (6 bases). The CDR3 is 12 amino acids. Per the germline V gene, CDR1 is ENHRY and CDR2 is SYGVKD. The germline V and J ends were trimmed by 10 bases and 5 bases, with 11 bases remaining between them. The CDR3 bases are TGTGCCACCAGGGGAGGGAATGAAAAACTGTTTTTT. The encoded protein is CATRGGNEKLFF.

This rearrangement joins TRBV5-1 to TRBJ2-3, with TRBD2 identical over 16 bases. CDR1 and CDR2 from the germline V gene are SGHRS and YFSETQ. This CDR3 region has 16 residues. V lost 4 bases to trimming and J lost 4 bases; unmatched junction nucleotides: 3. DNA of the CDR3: TGCGCCAGCAGCCTGGGGACTAGCGGGGGGGCAGATACGCAGTATTTT. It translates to CASSLGTSGGADTQYF.

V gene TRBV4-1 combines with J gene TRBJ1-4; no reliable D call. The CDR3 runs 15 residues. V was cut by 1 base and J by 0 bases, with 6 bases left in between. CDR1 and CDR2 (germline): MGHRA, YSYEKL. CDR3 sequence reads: CASSQGLATNEKLFF. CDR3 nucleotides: TGCGCCAGCAGCCAAGGACTGGCAACTAATGAAAAACTGTTTTTT.

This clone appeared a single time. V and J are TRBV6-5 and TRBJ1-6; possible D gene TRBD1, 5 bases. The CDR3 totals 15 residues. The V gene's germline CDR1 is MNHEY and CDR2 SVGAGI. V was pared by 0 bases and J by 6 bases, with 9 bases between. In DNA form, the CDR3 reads TGTGCCAGCAGTTACTCAACACAGGTTAATTCACCCCTCCACTTT. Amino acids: CASSYSTQVNSPLHF.

The CDR3 bases are TGTGCCAGCAGCTTGGGGCAGACCCAGTACTTC. This sequence encodes CASSLGQTQYF. The rearrangement links TRBV11-2 to TRBJ2-5, with D possibly TRBD1 on 5 matching bases. Germline V gene data show CDR1 as SGHAT and CDR2 as FQNNGV. The CDR3 runs to 11 residues. V was pared by 3 bases and J by 6 bases, with 5 bases between.

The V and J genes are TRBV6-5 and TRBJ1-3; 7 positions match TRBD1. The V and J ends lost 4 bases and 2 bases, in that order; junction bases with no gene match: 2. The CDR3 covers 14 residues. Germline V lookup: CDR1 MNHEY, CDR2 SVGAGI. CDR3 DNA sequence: TGTGCCAGCAGTTCTACAGGGGCTGGAAACACCATATATTTT. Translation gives CASSSTGAGNTIYF.

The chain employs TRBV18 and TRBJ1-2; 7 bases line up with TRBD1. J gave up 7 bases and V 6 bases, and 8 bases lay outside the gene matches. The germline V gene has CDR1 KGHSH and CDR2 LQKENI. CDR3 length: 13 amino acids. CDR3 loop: CASSLRTGAGYTF. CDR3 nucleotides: TGTGCCAGCTCCCTCAGGACAGGCGCTGGCTACACCTTC.

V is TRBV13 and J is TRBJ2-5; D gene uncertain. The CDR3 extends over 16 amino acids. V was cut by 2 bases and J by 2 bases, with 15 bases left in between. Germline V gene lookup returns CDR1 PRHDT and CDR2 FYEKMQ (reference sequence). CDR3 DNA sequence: TGTGCCAGCAGCTTAAGTATCGACGAGACTCAAGAGACCCAGTACTTC. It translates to CASSLSIDETQETQYF.

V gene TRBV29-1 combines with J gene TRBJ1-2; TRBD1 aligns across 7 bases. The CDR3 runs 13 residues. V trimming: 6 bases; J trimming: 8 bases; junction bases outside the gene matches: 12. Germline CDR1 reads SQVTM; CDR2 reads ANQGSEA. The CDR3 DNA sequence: TGCAGCGTACATACAGGGGCAAGGGGAGGCTACACCTTC. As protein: CSVHTGARGGYTF.

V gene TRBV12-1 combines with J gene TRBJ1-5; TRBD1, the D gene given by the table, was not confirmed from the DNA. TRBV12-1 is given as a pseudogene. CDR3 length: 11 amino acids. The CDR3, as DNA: TGTGCCAGCAGCCCATATCAGCCCCAGCATTTT. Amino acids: CASSPYQPQHF.

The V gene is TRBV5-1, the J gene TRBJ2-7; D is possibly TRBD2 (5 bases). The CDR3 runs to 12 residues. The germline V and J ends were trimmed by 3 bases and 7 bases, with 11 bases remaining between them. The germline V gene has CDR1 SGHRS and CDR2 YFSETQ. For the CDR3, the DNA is TGCGCCAGCAGCTCCCGGGGTGAAGAGCAGTACTTC. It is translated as CASSSRGEEQYF. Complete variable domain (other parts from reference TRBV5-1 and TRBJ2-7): KAGVTQTPRYLIKTRGQQVTLSCSPISGHRSVSWYQQTPGQGLQFLFEYFSETQRNKGNFPGRFSGRQFSNSRSEMNVSTLELGDSALYLCASSSRGEEQYFGPGTRLTVT.

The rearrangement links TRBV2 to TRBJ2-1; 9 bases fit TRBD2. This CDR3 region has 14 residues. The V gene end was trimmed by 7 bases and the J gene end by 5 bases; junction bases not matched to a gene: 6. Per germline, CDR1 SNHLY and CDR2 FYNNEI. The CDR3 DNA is TGTGCCAGCAACCGACTAGCGGCAGACAATGAGCAGTTCTTC. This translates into CASNRLAADNEQFF.

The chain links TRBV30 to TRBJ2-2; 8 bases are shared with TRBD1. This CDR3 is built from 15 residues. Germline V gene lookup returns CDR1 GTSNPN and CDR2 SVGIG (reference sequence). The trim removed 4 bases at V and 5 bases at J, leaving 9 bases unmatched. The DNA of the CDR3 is TGTGCCTGGACCCTACCGGGACAGGTAACCGGGGAGCTGTTTTTT. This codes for CAWTLPGQVTGELFF.

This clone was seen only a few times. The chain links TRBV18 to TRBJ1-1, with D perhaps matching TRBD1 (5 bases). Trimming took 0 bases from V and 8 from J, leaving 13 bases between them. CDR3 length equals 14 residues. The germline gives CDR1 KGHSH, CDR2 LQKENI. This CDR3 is CASSPPGQGGEAFF. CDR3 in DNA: TGTGCCAGCTCACCACCCGGGCAGGGAGGGGAAGCTTTCTTT.